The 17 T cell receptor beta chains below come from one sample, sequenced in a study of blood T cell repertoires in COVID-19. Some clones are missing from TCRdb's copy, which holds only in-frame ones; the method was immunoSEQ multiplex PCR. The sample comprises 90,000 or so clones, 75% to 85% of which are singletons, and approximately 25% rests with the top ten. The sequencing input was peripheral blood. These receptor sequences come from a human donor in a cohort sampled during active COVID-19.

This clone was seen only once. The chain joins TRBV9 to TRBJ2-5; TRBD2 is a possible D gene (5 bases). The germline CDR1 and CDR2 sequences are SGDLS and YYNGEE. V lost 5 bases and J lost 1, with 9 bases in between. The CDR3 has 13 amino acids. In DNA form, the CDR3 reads TGTGCCAGCAGAAATGGGAGCCAAGAGACCCAGTACTTC. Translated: CASRNGSQETQYF.

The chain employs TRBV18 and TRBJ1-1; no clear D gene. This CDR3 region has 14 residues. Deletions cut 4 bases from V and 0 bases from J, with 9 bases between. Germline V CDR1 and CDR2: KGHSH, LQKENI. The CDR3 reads CASSQDTLNTEAFF. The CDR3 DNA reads TGTGCCAGCTCACAAGACACCTTGAACACTGAAGCTTTCTTT. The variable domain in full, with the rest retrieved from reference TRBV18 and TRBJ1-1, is NAGVMQNPRHLVRRRGQEARLRCSPMKGHSHVYWYRQLPEEGLKFMVYLQKENIIDESGMPKERFSAEFPKEGPSILRIQQVVRGDSAAYFCASSQDTLNTEAFFGQGTRLTVV.

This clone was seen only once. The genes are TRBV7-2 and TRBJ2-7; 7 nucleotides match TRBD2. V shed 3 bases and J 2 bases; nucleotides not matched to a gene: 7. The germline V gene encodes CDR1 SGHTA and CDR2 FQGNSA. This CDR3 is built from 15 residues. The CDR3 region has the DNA TGTGCCAGCAGCTTGGGAGGGCTAGCGCCCTACGAGCAGTACTTC. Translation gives CASSLGGLAPYEQYF.

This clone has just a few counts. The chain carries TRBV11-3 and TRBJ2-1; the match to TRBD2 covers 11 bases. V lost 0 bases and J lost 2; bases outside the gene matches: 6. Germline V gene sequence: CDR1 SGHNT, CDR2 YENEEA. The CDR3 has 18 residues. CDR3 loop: CASSLDPSGRPPYNEQFF. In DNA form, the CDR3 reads TGTGCCAGCAGCTTAGATCCTAGCGGGAGGCCCCCCTACAATGAGCAGTTCTTC.

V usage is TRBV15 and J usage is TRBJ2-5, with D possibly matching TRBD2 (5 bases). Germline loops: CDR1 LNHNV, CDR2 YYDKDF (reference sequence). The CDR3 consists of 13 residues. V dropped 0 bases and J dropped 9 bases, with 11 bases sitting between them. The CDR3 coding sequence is TGTGCCACCAGCAGAGATCTCTACGGGGCCCAGTACTTC. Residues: CATSRDLYGAQYF. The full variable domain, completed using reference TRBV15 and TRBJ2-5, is DAMVIQNPRYQVTQFGKPVTLSCSQTLNHNVMYWYQQKSSQAPKLLFHYYDKDFNNEADTPDNFQSRRPNTSFCFLDIRSPGLGDTAMYLCATSRDLYGAQYFGPGTRLLVL.

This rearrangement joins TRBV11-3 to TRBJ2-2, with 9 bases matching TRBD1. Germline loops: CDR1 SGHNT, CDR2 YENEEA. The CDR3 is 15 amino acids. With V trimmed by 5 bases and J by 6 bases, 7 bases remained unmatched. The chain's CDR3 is CASSPDRGLAGELFF. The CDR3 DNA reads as TGTGCCAGCAGCCCAGACAGGGGGTTGGCCGGGGAGCTGTTTTTT. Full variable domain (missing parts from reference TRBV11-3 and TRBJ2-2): EAGVVQSPRYKIIEKKQPVAFWCNPISGHNTLYWYLQNLGQGPELLIRYENEEAVDDSQLPKDRFSAERLKGVDSTLKIQPAELGDSAVYLCASSPDRGLAGELFFGEGSRLTVL.

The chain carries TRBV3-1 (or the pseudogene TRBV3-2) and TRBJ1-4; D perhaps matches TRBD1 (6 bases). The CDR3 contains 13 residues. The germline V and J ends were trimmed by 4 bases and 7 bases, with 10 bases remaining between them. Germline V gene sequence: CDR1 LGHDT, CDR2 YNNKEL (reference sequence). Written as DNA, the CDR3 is TGTGCCAGCAGCCGAGGGGGGGGTGAAAAACTGTTTTTT. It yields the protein CASSRGGGEKLFF.

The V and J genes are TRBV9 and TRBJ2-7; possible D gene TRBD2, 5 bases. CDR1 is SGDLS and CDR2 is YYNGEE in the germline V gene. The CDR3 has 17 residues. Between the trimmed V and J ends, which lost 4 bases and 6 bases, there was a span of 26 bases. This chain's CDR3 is CASSPSYGLAARIEQYF. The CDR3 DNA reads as TGTGCCAGCAGCCCCTCGTACGGGCTAGCCGCTAGGATCGAGCAGTACTTC.

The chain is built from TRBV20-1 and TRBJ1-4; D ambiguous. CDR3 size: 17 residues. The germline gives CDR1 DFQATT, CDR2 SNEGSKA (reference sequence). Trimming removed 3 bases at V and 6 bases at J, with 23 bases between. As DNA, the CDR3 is TGCAGTGCTAGTACTTGGACGGGTCTCACTAGGCATGAAAAACTGTTTTTT. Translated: CSASTWTGLTRHEKLFF.

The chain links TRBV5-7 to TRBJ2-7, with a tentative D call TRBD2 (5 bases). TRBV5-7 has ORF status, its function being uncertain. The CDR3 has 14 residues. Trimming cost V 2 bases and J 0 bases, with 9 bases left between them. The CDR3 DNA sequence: TGTGCCAGCAGCTTACGGGGTCGCTCCTACGAGCAGTACTTC. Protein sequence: CASSLRGRSYEQYF.

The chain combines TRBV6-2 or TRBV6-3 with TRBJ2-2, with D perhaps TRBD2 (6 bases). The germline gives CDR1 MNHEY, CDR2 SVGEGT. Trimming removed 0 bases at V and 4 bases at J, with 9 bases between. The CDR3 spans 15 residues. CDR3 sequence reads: CASSYSPGGTGELFF. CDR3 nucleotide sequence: TGTGCCAGCAGTTACTCTCCCGGGGGCACCGGGGAGCTGTTTTTT.

CDR3 region: CASSYWTSGTDTQYF. The DNA for the CDR3 is TGTGCCAGCAGTTACTGGACTAGCGGCACAGATACGCAGTATTTT. V usage is TRBV6-2 or TRBV6-3 and J usage is TRBJ2-3; TRBD2 matches 9 bases. The ends lost 1 base at V and 1 base at J; junction bases unmatched: 0. This CDR3 contains 15 residues. The germline CDR1 and CDR2 sequences are MNHEY and SVGEGT.

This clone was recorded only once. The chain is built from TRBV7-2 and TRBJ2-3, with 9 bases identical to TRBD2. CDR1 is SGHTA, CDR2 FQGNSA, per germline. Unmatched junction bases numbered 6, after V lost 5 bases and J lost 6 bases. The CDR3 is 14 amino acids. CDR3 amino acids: CASSRGLAYDTQYF. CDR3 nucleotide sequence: TGTGCCAGCAGCCGCGGACTAGCGTACGATACGCAGTATTTT.

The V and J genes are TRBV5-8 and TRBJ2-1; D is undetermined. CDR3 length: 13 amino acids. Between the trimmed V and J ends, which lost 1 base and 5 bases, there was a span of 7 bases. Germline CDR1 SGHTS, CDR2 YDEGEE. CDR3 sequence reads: CASSLPRNNEQFF. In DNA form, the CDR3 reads TGTGCCAGCAGCTTGCCGCGGAACAATGAGCAGTTCTTC.

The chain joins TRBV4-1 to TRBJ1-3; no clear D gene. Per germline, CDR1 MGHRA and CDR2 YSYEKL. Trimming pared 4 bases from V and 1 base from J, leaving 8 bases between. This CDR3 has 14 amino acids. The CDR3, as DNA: TGCGCCAGCAGCCGACTGATTTCTGGAAACACCATATATTTT. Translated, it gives CASSRLISGNTIYF.

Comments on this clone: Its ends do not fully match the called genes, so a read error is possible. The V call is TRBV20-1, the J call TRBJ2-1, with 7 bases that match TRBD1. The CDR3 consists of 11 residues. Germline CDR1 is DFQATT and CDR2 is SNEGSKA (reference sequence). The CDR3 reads CSVRQGYEQFF. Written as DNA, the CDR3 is TGCAGTGTTAGACAGGGTTATGAGCAGTTCTTC.

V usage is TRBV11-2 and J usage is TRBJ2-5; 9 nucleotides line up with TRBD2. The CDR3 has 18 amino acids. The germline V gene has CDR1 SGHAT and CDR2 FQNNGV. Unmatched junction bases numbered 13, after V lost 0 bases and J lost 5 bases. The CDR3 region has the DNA TGTGCCAGCAGCTTAGATCGCGGCGGGAGGGCCCTTTGGGAGACCCAGTACTTC. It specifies CASSLDRGGRALWETQYF.